The text below deals with one T cell receptor (beta chain). Its target is unknown. Germline loops: CDR1 LNHDA, CDR2 SQIVND (reference sequence). V trimming: 2 bases; J trimming: 6 bases; junction bases outside the gene matches: 6. CDR3 length equals 15 residues. The source of the sample is a study of cytomegalovirus exposure and HLA in healthy donors. Study-wide results and limits: In a later analysis, CMV-associated beta chains were mostly HLA-associated, it appeared. Highly shared variants forming one cluster were likely a sequencing artifact.

Primers for the PCR totalled 60 Vbeta and 13 Jbeta. Original analysis: Unique TCR beta chains numbered about 79 million in a later analysis, with around 11 million shared. Profiling relied on immunoSEQ multiplex PCR, and the TCRdb table lists in-frame clones only, not all of them. V and J calls and clone size follow that table, whereas D and trimming were derived from the DNA. This table has fewer than 250,000 clones, roughly 80% appearing once. The clonotype comes from a woman between 18 and 29 years old in good health and CMV-seronegative. The chain combines TRBV19 with TRBJ2-1; 8 nucleotides align to TRBD1. Input material: PBMCs. CDR3 amino acids: CASSITGTGSNEQFF. CDR3 nucleotide sequence: TGTGCCAGTAGTATAACCGGGACAGGTAGCAATGAGCAGTTCTTC.